A single sample is the source of the 27 T cell receptor beta chains below, sequenced in a study of shared clonotypes between healthy human individuals. The method was immunoSEQ multiplex PCR; TCRdb's version includes in-frame clones alone and lacks a portion of them. The data hold around 440,000 clones, with roughly three quarters observed a single time. Sequenced material: PBMCs. The receptors were sampled from a woman aged 35 to 49 in good health. Some clones in this sample may be carry-over from other donors' samples.

V gene TRBV15 combines with J gene TRBJ1-4; D is possibly TRBD1 (5 bases). The V end lost 0 bases, the J end lost 6 bases, and 14 bases lay between the germline ends. This CDR3 contains 16 residues. In germline, CDR1 is LNHNV, CDR2 YYDKDF (reference sequence). CDR3 loop: CATSRDWQGEDEKLFF. Here the CDR3 DNA reads TGTGCCACCAGCAGAGATTGGCAGGGCGAGGATGAAAAACTGTTTTTT.

V is TRBV6-5 and J is TRBJ2-1; no clear D. The germline V and J ends were trimmed by 5 bases and 10 bases, with 15 bases remaining between them. CDR1 MNHEY and CDR2 SVGAGI come from the germline V gene. The CDR3 length is 13 residues. The CDR3 is CASSTLPRREQFF. DNA of the CDR3: TGTGCCAGCAGTACCCTGCCCCGCCGAGAGCAGTTCTTC.

In this sample, this clone turned up once. This chain's CDR3 is CASSTGTSRPYEQYF. CDR3 bases: TGTGCCAGCAGCACCGGGACTAGTCGACCCTACGAGCAGTACTTC. V usage is TRBV6-5 and J usage is TRBJ2-7; 8 bases are a match to TRBD2. There are 15 residues in the CDR3. CDR1 is MNHEY and CDR2 is SVGAGI in the germline V gene. The V gene end was trimmed by 6 bases and the J gene end by 2 bases; junction bases not matched to a gene: 9.

The genes are TRBV27 and TRBJ1-4, with 7 positions matching TRBD1. CDR1 and CDR2 (germline): MNHEY, SMNVEV (reference sequence). The CDR3 is made up of 16 amino acids. Losses at the gene ends were 2 bases for V and 2 bases for J; bases not matched to a gene: 5. The CDR3 sequence is CASSLHTGATNEKLFF. CDR3 nucleotides: TGTGCCAGCAGTTTACATACAGGGGCTACTAATGAAAAACTGTTTTTT.

Many counts were recorded for this clone. The chain joins TRBV5-6 to TRBJ2-1, with a possible D match to TRBD2 (5 bases). The CDR3 length is 12 residues. Germline V gene sequence: CDR1 SGHDT, CDR2 YYEEEE. The V end was cut by 4 bases, the J end by 6 bases, with 8 bases between. This CDR3 is CASSRTGNEQFF. CDR3 bases: TGTGCCAGCAGCCGGACTGGCAATGAGCAGTTCTTC.

V usage is TRBV4-1 and J usage is TRBJ2-2; D gene ambiguous. Germline CDR1 reads MGHRA; CDR2 reads YSYEKL. The CDR3 loop spans 14 amino acids. V was pared by 1 base and J by 2 bases, with 5 bases between. The CDR3: CASSQGHNTGELFF. The CDR3 nucleotides are TGCGCCAGCAGCCAAGGACACAACACCGGGGAGCTGTTTTTT.

Only one count was recorded for this clone. The V and J genes are TRBV30 and TRBJ2-6, with a weak D call TRBD2 (6 bases). CDR3 length: 23 amino acids. Germline CDR1 and CDR2: GTSNPN and SVGIG (reference sequence). Trimming pared 0 bases from V and 2 bases from J, leaving 32 bases between. The CDR3 loop reads CAWSVFRVFGGPKGGTGANVLTF. CDR3 sequence (DNA): TGTGCCTGGAGTGTCTTTAGGGTTTTCGGAGGGCCCAAAGGCGGGACTGGGGCCAACGTCCTGACTTTC.

The V and J genes are TRBV7-2 and TRBJ2-3, with TRBD1 as a possible D gene (7 bases). Germline values: CDR1 SGHTA, CDR2 FQGNSA. V was pared by 5 bases and J by 1 base, with 16 bases between. The CDR3 is 16 amino acids. The CDR3 loop reads CASSPRGDTRTDTQYF. CDR3 bases: TGTGCCAGCAGCCCCAGGGGGGACACCCGCACAGATACGCAGTATTTT.

About this clone itself: Since a far larger clone is one base different, this is likely a read error. It is likely a read error, because the conserved phenylalanine at the end of the CDR3 is missing. The V call is TRBV5-4, the J call TRBJ2-7; 9 bases align to TRBD2. The CDR3 has 15 residues. From germline, CDR1 is SGHNT and CDR2 YYREEE (reference sequence). After removal of 2 bases from V and 0 bases from J, the junction contained 3 bases not matched to a gene. CDR3 sequence reads: CASSLGTSYSYEQYL. CDR3 sequence (DNA): TGTGCCAGCAGCTTAGGGACTAGCTACTCCTACGAGCAGTACCTC.

This clone occurred many times. This specimen includes other DNA sequences encoding the same CDR3. The chain combines TRBV11-1 with TRBJ1-2; 7 bases line up with TRBD1. Germline CDR1 SGHAT, CDR2 FQDESV (reference sequence). CDR3 length: 12 amino acids. The V and J ends lost 5 bases and 5 bases, in that order; junction bases with no gene match: 2. In nucleotides, the CDR3 is TGTGCCAGCAGCCAGGGGGGTTATGGCTACACCTTC. Protein product: CASSQGGYGYTF.

J is TRBJ2-1 and V is TRBV9; 7 nucleotides match TRBD2. From germline, CDR1 is SGDLS and CDR2 YYNGEE. V was clipped by 4 bases and J by 6 bases; unmatched bases: 7. This CDR3 is 14 amino acids long. The chain's CDR3 is CASSPSGNGNEQFF. DNA of the CDR3: TGTGCCAGCAGCCCGAGCGGGAACGGCAATGAGCAGTTCTTC.

V and J are TRBV5-1 and TRBJ2-1; possibly TRBD2 for D (5 bases). Trimming left V 1 base short and J 1 base short, with 21 bases between. The CDR3 runs to 19 residues. The germline CDR1 and CDR2 sequences are SGHRS and YFSETQ. Here the CDR3 reads CASSLLGSSGSASYNEQFF. Written as DNA, the CDR3 is TGCGCCAGCAGCTTGCTGGGTTCCAGTGGGAGTGCATCCTACAATGAGCAGTTCTTC.

This clone was observed a single time. The chain is built from TRBV4-1 and TRBJ2-7; D not certain. V lost 0 bases and J 12 bases, leaving 15 bases between the germline ends. The CDR3 runs 13 residues. Germline V gene lookup returns CDR1 MGHRA and CDR2 YSYEKL. The CDR3 DNA sequence: TGCGCCAGCAGCCAAGATCAATCTACCTCTGCGTACTTC. The encoded protein is CASSQDQSTSAYF.

This sequence joins TRBV10-3 and TRBJ2-7; 7 bases line up with TRBD2. Trimming cost V 8 bases and J 0 bases; bases outside gene matches: 13. The CDR3 consists of 16 residues. The germline V gene encodes CDR1 ENHRY and CDR2 SYGVKD. The CDR3 nucleotides read TGTGCCATCCAAGTCGGGGGTGCTAGCGGCTCCTACGAGCAGTACTTC. This codes for CAIQVGGASGSYEQYF.

This clone was found a few times. The chain uses TRBV27 and TRBJ2-5; tentatively, D is TRBD1 or TRBD2 (5 bases each). V lost 6 bases, J lost 6 bases, and 14 bases lay in between. This CDR3 region has 13 residues. The V gene's germline CDR1 is MNHEY and CDR2 SMNVEV (reference sequence). For the CDR3, the DNA is TGTGCCAGCAGACGAGCCGGGGCGAAGACCCAGTACTTC. It specifies CASRRAGAKTQYF.

The chain uses TRBV15 and TRBJ2-5; D may be TRBD2 (6 bases). Germline CDR1 is LNHNV and CDR2 is YYDKDF (reference sequence). This CDR3 is 14 amino acids long. The V gene lost 1 base and the J gene lost 5 bases, with 11 bases spanning the gap. The CDR3 DNA reads TGTGCCACCAGCAGAGGTCGGGAGAAGGAGACCCAGTACTTC. Translation gives CATSRGREKETQYF.

For this clone: The sample contains more than one DNA sequence encoding this CDR3. V usage is TRBV5-6 and J usage is TRBJ2-2; D remains unclear. The V end was cut by 4 bases, the J end by 1 base, with 8 bases between. The germline CDR1 and CDR2 sequences are SGHDT and YYEEEE. The CDR3 loop spans 14 amino acids. The CDR3 DNA reads TGTGCCAGCAGCCTCGGTCGGAACACCGGGGAGCTGTTTTTT. This gives the protein CASSLGRNTGELFF.

This clone was recorded once. This chain uses TRBV5-1 with TRBJ1-3; TRBD1 matches 12 bases. V shed 3 bases and J 4 bases; nucleotides not matched to a gene: 5. The CDR3 length is 16 residues. Germline CDR1 SGHRS, CDR2 YFSETQ. The CDR3 region is CASSYRDRGPGNTIYF. DNA for the CDR3: TGCGCCAGCAGCTACCGGGACAGGGGGCCCGGAAACACCATATATTTT.

This chain connects TRBV28 to TRBJ2-1, with 11 nucleotides matching TRBD1. V lost 6 bases and J lost 6; bases outside the gene matches: 7. The CDR3 length is 15 residues. Germline V gene data show CDR1 as MDHEN and CDR2 as SYDVKM. CDR3 DNA sequence: TGTGCCAGCAGCCCCGGGACAGGGGGAGGCAATGAGCAGTTCTTC. Protein: CASSPGTGGGNEQFF.

This clone is a singleton in its sample. The V call is TRBV4-2, the J call TRBJ2-1; D possibly corresponds to TRBD1 (5 bases). The CDR3 is made up of 13 amino acids. Germline lookup yields CDR1 LGHNA and CDR2 YNFKEQ. Trimming cost V 0 bases and J 9 bases, with 9 bases left between them. CDR3 nucleotides: TGTGCCAGCAGCCAAGATGGCCAGGGTGAGCAGTTCTTC. Translation: CASSQDGQGEQFF.

The chain has TRBV2 and TRBJ2-7; tentatively, D is TRBD1 or TRBD2 (5 bases each). CDR1 and CDR2 (germline): SNHLY, FYNNEI. V was trimmed by 8 bases and J by 2 bases, leaving 13 bases between them. The CDR3 runs to 13 residues. Here the CDR3 DNA reads TGTGCCAGCGGCCGGGACGGCACCTACGAGCAGTACTTC. Amino acid sequence: CASGRDGTYEQYF.

V and J are TRBV25-1 and TRBJ2-5, with a weak D call TRBD2 (6 bases). The J call is in doubt because the DNA end fits TRBJ2-7 better. The germline CDR1 and CDR2 sequences are MGHDK and SYGVNS. The CDR3 totals 18 residues. The CDR3 DNA follows: TGTGCCAGCAGTGAAGGAGCGGGCCAGGGAGGCTGGTCCTACGAGCAGTACTTC. It codes for CASSEGAGQGGWSYEQYF.

This chain links TRBV6-4 with TRBJ2-3; 12 positions agree with TRBD2. CDR1 and CDR2 (germline): MRHNA, SNTAGT. Trimming at V came to 6 bases and at J to 6 bases, leaving 7 bases not matched to a gene. This CDR3 has 15 amino acids. The CDR3 sequence is CASSPTSGSGDTQYF. The CDR3 DNA is TGTGCCAGCAGCCCGACTAGCGGGAGTGGGGATACGCAGTATTTT.

The J gene is TRBJ1-6, the V gene TRBV6-5; D not certain. The CDR3 is made up of 14 amino acids. Germline CDR1 reads MNHEY; CDR2 reads SVGAGI. V was cut by 2 bases and J by 9 bases, with 11 bases left in between. The CDR3 loop reads CASSYEAGGSPLHF. CDR3 nucleotide sequence: TGTGCCAGCAGTTACGAGGCAGGCGGTTCACCCCTCCACTTT.

This sequence joins TRBV30 and TRBJ1-6; 7 bases align to TRBD1. This CDR3 is built from 16 residues. Germline values: CDR1 GTSNPN, CDR2 SVGIG (reference sequence). V lost 3 bases, J lost 10 bases, and 15 bases stayed unmatched. This chain's CDR3 is CAWSPSVRQGWSPLHF. The CDR3 DNA sequence: TGTGCCTGGAGCCCCTCTGTCCGACAGGGTTGGTCACCCCTCCACTTT.

This clone came up many times. This chain connects TRBV7-2 to TRBJ2-7; no clear D. Trimming removed 1 base from V and 0 bases from J, with 13 bases in between. This CDR3 contains 16 residues. The germline V gene encodes CDR1 SGHTA and CDR2 FQGNSA. CDR3 in amino acids: CASSLDRPASSYEQYF. The CDR3 nucleotides read TGTGCCAGCAGCTTAGATAGGCCGGCAAGCTCCTACGAGCAGTACTTC.

The count of this clone is one. The chain joins TRBV6-6 to TRBJ2-1; the D call may be TRBD1 or TRBD2 (5 bases each). Germline V gene data show CDR1 as MNHNY and CDR2 as SVGAGI (reference sequence). Between the trimmed V and J ends, which lost 1 base and 10 bases, there was a span of 17 bases. The CDR3 has 15 residues. The DNA for the CDR3 is TGTGCCAGCAGTTACTTGAGGGACCAAGAACAGGAGCAGTTCTTC. Encoded protein: CASSYLRDQEQEQFF.